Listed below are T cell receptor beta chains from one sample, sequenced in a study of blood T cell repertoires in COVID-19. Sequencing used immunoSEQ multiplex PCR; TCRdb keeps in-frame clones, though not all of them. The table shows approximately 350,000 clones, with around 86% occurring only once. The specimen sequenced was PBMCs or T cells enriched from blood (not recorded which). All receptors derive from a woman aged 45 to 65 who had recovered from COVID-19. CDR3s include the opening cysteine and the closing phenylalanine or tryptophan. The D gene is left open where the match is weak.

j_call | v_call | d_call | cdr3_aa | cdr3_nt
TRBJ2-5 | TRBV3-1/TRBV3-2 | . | CASSQIRTGVQETQYF | TGTGCCAGCAGCCAAATCAGGACGGGGGTACAAGAGACCCAGTACTTC
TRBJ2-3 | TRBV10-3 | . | CAIGGGGGTDTQYF | TGTGCCATCGGCGGGGGCGGGGGCACAGATACGCAGTATTTT
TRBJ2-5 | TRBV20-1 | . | CSGYGAIQYF | TGCAGTGGATATGGGGCAATCCAGTACTTC
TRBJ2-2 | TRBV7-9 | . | CASSLVGTTGELFF | TGTGCCAGCAGCTTAGTCGGGACAACCGGGGAGCTGTTTTTT
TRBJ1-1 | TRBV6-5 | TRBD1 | CASSYPGTGEAFF | TGTGCCAGCAGTTATCCCGGGACAGGGGAAGCTTTCTTT
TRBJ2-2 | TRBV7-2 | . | CASSLEGPNTGELFF | TGTGCCAGCAGCTTAGAGGGGCCGAACACCGGGGAGCTGTTTTTT
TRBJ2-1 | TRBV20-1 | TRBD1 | CSASRGTGISYNEQFF | TGCAGTGCTAGTAGGGGGACAGGTATCTCCTACAATGAGCAGTTCTTC
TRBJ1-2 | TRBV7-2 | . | CASSSTFSGYTF | TGTGCCAGCAGCAGTACTTTTAGCGGCTACACCTTC
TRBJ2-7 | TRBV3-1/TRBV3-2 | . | CASSQGPITYEQYF | TGTGCCAGCAGCCAAGGGCCCATTACCTACGAGCAGTACTTC
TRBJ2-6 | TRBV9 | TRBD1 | CASSAEAGQGVSGANVLTF | TGTGCCAGCAGCGCCGAAGCGGGACAGGGGGTCTCTGGGGCCAACGTCCTGACTTTC
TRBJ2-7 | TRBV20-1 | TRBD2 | CSASSRGGNDEQYF | TGCAGTGCTAGTAGCCGGGGGGGTAACGACGAGCAGTACTTC